This T cell receptor beta chain emerged from a study of type 1 and type 2 diabetes patients. Turning to the study itself: Donors were type 1 diabetes, type 2 diabetes, or nondiabetic controls.

This clonotype was counted between two and nine times. Its antigen is not identified. Each diabetic donor fulfilled classification criteria for either type 1 or type 2. CDR3 length equals 12 residues. Trimming pared 5 bases from V and 6 bases from J, leaving 10 bases between. Germline CDR1 and CDR2: MNHNY and SVGAGI (reference sequence). Findings and caveats of the study: Type 1 diabetes repertoires were significantly less diverse than type 2 diabetes ones. Between type 2 diabetes and control samples, V and J usage averaged approximately 0.97 correlation.

Amplification started from genomic DNA. Amplification of the beta chain CDR3 used 30 forward and 13 reverse multiplex primers. TCRdb re-derived calls from the multiplex PCR reads in MiXCR, one entry per CDR3 protein. Of 270,000 or so distinct CDR3 sequences in the sample, around 47% were seen once. The clonotype originates from a young man with type 2 diabetes. The sequencing sample was made of peripheral blood mononuclear cells (PBMCs). This chain joins TRBV6-6 and TRBJ1-2, with TRBD1 as a possible D gene (6 bases). The DNA of the CDR3 is TGTGCCAGCAGTGAGGGGGTGCATGGCTACACCTTC. The encoded protein is CASSEGVHGYTF.